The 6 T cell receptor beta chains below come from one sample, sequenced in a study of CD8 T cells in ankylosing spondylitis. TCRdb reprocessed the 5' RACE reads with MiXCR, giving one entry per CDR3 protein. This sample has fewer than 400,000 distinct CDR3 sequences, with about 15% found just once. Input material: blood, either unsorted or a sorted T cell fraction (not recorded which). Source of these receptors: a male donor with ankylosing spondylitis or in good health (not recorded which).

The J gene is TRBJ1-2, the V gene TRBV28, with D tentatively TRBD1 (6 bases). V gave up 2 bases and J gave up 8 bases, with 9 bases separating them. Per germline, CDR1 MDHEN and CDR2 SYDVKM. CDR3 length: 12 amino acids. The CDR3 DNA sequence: TGTGCCAGCAGTTTAGGGGGCCAAGGCTACACCTTC. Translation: CASSLGGQGYTF.

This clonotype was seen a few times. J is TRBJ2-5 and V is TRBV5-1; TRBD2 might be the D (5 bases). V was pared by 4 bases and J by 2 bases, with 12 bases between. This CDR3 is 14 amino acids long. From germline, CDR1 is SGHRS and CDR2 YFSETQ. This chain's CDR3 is CASSPTGLQETQYF. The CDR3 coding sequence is TGCGCCAGCAGCCCAACGGGGTTGCAAGAGACCCAGTACTTC.

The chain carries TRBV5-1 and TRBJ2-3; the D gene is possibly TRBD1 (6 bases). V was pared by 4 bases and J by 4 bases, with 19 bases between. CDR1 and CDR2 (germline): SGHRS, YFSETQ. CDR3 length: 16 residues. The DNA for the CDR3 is TGCGCCAGCAGCCCGATTCCAGGGGCCTCCCCAGATACGCAGTATTTT. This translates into CASSPIPGASPDTQYF.

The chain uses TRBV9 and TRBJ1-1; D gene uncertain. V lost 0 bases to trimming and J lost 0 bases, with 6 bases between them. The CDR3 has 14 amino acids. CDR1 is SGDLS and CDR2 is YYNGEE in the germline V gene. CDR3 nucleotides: TGTGCCAGCAGCGTAGCGGCTCTGAACACTGAAGCTTTCTTT. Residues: CASSVAALNTEAFF.

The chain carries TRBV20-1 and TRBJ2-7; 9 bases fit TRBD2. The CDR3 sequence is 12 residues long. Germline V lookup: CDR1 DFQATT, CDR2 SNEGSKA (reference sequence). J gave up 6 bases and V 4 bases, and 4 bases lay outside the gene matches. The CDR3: CSATSGTLEQYF. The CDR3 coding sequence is TGCAGTGCTACTAGCGGGACCCTCGAGCAGTACTTC.

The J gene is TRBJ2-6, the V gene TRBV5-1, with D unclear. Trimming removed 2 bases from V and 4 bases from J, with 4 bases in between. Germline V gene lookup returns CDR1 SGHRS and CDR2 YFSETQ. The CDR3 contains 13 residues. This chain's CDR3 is CASSFGGANVLTF. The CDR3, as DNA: TGCGCCAGCAGCTTTGGAGGGGCCAACGTCCTGACTTTC. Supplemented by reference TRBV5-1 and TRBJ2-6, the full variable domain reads KAGVTQTPRYLIKTRGQQVTLSCSPISGHRSVSWYQQTPGQGLQFLFEYFSETQRNKGNFPGRFSGRQFSNSRSEMNVSTLELGDSALYLCASSFGGANVLTFGAGSRLTVL.